This T cell receptor (beta chain) originates from a study of beta chain features in type 1 diabetes. Study in general: When patients were set against healthy donors, age, gender and cell yields were similar. Study-wide findings and caveats: People with Type 1 diabetes carried modestly yet significantly shorter TCRB CDR3s in all four CD4+ subsets. PCR might show a preference for shorter templates, equally across patients and controls.

V shed 3 bases and J 6 bases; nucleotides not matched to a gene: 12. The CDR3 totals 16 residues. Worth noting for this clone: Its specificity is not known.

Sequencing targeted expressed TCRB transcripts, as all isolated RNA had been reverse transcribed. Sequencing was performed with immunoSEQ multiplex PCR; in TCRdb, only in-frame clones are kept and a portion is missing. Seen here are 600,000 to 700,000 clones, around 12% observed once, and the top ten hold 0.09% to 0.15%. Staining for CD45RO/CCR7/CD25/CD127/CD95/CD27 allowed sorting of CD4+ naive, central memory, regulatory and stem cell-like memory cells. The specimen sequenced was naive CD4+ T cells from blood. The clonotype was recovered from a man aged 30-40 years with type 1 diabetes. The chain recombines TRBV23-1 with TRBJ1-1, with 8 bases that match TRBD1. TRBV23-1 is recorded as an ORF, its role being uncertain. The CDR3 coding sequence is TGCGCCAGCAGTCACCTTGACAGGGGACCAGGCGCTGAAGCTTTCTTT. Translating gives CASSHLDRGPGAEAFF.